This record covers a single T cell receptor beta chain. Its specificity is unknown. This record comes from a study of beta chain features in type 1 diabetes. The study's findings and limits: Patients with Type 1 diabetes showed moderately but significantly shorter TCRB CDR3s in all four CD4+ subsets.

This CDR3 is 15 amino acids long. CDR1 SGHTA and CDR2 FQGNSA come from the germline V gene. V shed 2 bases, J shed 6 bases, and the junction held 2 bases outside the gene matches. Every bit of the isolated RNA underwent reverse transcription, so sequencing read expressed TCRB transcripts. Measured with immunoSEQ multiplex PCR; TCRdb has only the in-frame clones, and not every one. Seen here are hundreds of thousands of clones, over 12% observed once, and the top ten hold 0.03% to 0.045%. The specimen was naive CD4+ T cells from blood. This sequence originates from a man between 18 and 35 years old with type 1 diabetes. The V call is TRBV7-2, the J call TRBJ2-3; 13 bases match TRBD2. CDR3 nucleotide sequence: TGTGCCAGCAGCTTAAGACTAGCGGGAGGCGATACGCAGTATTTT. This gives the protein CASSLRLAGGDTQYF.